This TCR beta chain was observed in a study of T cells in localized non-small cell lung cancer (dated by TCRdb to the early 2020s). For the wider study: The study analyzed T cell repertoires of a few hundred early-stage NSCLC patients, comparing tumors and uninvolved tumor-adjacent lungs. The cohort consisted of roughly 240 treatment-naive NSCLC patients whose localized lung tumors had been resected. NSCLC patients had a mean age of around 66 years, and more than 120 were male and about a hundred female. Study-level results and caveats: Because multi-region sequencing of the tumors was not done, intratumor heterogeneity could not be ruled out. Since the design was exploratory, TCR variables were selected using unadjusted p-values with no false-discovery rate correction. Of the top 100 tumor clones, a median of approximately 60 were detected in paired uninvolved adjacent lung; under 35 were also among that lung's top 100. Longer overall survival was associated with higher blood T cell density, whereas shorter survival was associated with higher adjacent-lung clonality. Uninvolved tumor-adjacent lung showed the highest T cell clonality, higher than tumor, which suggests more focused antigenic responses in the adjacent lung.

From the cysteine up to the phenylalanine, the CDR3 has a length of 17 residues. Only CDR3 DNA is held: 51 bases, read in frame from base 1. The germline V gene (reference sequence) specifies LNHNV as CDR1 and YYDKDF as CDR2. V loses 0 bases, J loses 0 bases, and the germline ends lie 12 bases apart. Notes on this clone: Its specific antigen is unknown. No base quality values were provided; no much bigger clone lies one nucleotide off.

TCR beta CDR3 regions were sequenced from DNA using the immunoSEQ Assay. The authors' analysis ran thus. T cell density was computed as TCR beta template counts normalized to usable DNA estimated by amplifying housekeeping genes. Richness was estimated with the preseqR package, extrapolating to 400,000 templates for PBMC samples and 120,000 templates for tissue samples. Clonality was defined by subtracting Pielou's evenness from one. Differential abundance testing on productive amino-acid clonotypes, with a minimum total count of 5 and an alpha of 0.1, was used to identify tissue-enriched TCRs. The Jaccard Index and the Morisita Overlap Index were used to measure how much the repertoires overlapped between compartments. GLIPH grouped TCR beta CDR3s together with public tetramer-defined viral CDR3s, and a viral motif had to include at least three viral sequences and also show V-gene enrichment. This immuneACCESS table, as held by TCRdb, lists in-frame sequences with V and J called but not all clones. Of the missing ones, under half trace to an unresolved V gene in checked studies; the others have no known cause. The DNA gave D and trimming, while V, J and clone size come from that table. This sample lists 9,000 or so clones; around 92% were detected once. 6.5% to 8.5% of the sample goes to the ten largest clones.

At diagnosis, tumor, uninvolved tumor-adjacent lung and peripheral blood were collected and then preserved as a mix of FFPE and fresh-frozen material. For TCR repertoire profiling, blood samples were analyzed in the form of peripheral blood mononuclear cells. This chain joins TRBV15 to TRBJ1-5; the D gene is not confidently resolved. The clonotype originates from a woman aged 40-69 years with stage I squamous cell lung carcinoma. The sample here was peripheral blood, taken before any cancer treatment. The CDR3 protein sequence reads: CATSRDLNRHSNQPQHF. The DNA sequence reads TGTGCCACCAGCAGAGATTTAAACCGCCATAGCAATCAGCCCCAGCATTTT.